The clone carrying this TCR beta chain showed up just a few times. What it recognizes is unknown. These data are taken from a study of beta chain features in type 1 diabetes. The overall study: Cell yields, age and gender were similar between patients and healthy donors.

Study findings and constraints: Across patients, naive, central memory and Treg TCRB repertoires exhibited apparently greater similarity than was observed across healthy donors.

This CDR3 has 14 residues. J was trimmed by 4 bases and V by 2 bases; bases with no gene match: 5. Germline values: CDR1 SGHRS, CDR2 YFSETQ. Expressed TCRB transcripts were sequenced because the entire RNA isolate underwent reverse transcription. Profiled with immunoSEQ multiplex PCR; TCRdb holds only in-frame clones, not every one. The table shows some 270,000 clones, with about 8% occurring only once. The clonotype comes from a woman younger than 35 in good health. The sample was central memory CD4+ T cells from blood. The chain recombines TRBV5-1 with TRBJ1-1; 7 nucleotides align to TRBD1. The CDR3 sequence is CASSFGSGGTEAFF. CDR3 DNA sequence: TGCGCCAGCAGCTTCGGTTCAGGGGGCACTGAAGCTTTCTTT.